Listed below are T cell receptor beta chains from one sample, sequenced in a study of cytomegalovirus exposure and HLA in healthy donors. The table came from immunoSEQ multiplex PCR; TCRdb's copy has only in-frame clones and leaves some out. The table has around 100,000 clones, roughly 69% seen once; the top ten hold around 3.9%. Input material: PBMCs. The receptors derive from a man between 25 and 39 years old in good health and CMV-seropositive. Both conserved end residues are part of each CDR3. A D gene is named only where the DNA matches it firmly. The listing skips clone size in some rows; elsewhere it reads once, few, many or a size class.

>TRBJ1-3|TRBV7-8|NA|few
CASSLGAFGNTIYF
TGTGCCAGCAGCCTTGGGGCGTTTGGAAACACCATATATTTT
>TRBJ1-3|TRBV5-1|NA|NA
CASSLAEEGGTIYF
TGCGCCAGCAGCTTGGCCGAGGAGGGAGGCACCATATATTTT
>TRBJ1-1|TRBV6-1|NA|NA
CASSRPRDTTEAFF
TGTGCCAGCAGCAGGCCGAGGGATACCACTGAAGCTTTCTTT
>TRBJ2-7|TRBV9|TRBD2|NA
CASSLRAGPYEQYF
TGTGCCAGCAGCTTACGAGCGGGGCCCTACGAGCAGTACTTC
>TRBJ1-6|TRBV6-1|NA|few
CASTPRSNSPLHF
TGTGCCAGCACTCCCCGCAGTAATTCACCCCTCCACTTT
>TRBJ2-7|TRBV10-1|TRBD1|NA
CASSEGTGYEQYF
TGCGCCAGCAGTGAAGGGACAGGCTACGAGCAGTACTTC
>TRBJ1-2|TRBV7-9|TRBD1|NA
CASSVWSGQGAYGYTF
TGTGCCAGCAGCGTTTGGTCCGGACAGGGGGCCTATGGCTACACCTTC
>TRBJ1-5|TRBV2|NA|few
CASKESFLNQPQHF
TGTGCCAGCAAAGAAAGCTTCCTCAATCAGCCCCAGCATTTT
>TRBJ2-7|TRBV4-1|NA|NA
CASSQGQTYEQYF
TGTGCCAGCAGCCAAGGGCAGACCTACGAGCAGTACTTC
>TRBJ1-2|TRBV7-8|TRBD1|NA
CASSPRDRGSGYTF
TGTGCCAGCAGCCCCCGGGACAGGGGCTCTGGCTACACCTTC
>TRBJ1-2|TRBV9|NA|few
CASSPSEGGYTF
TGTGCCAGCAGCCCATCGGAGGGGGGCTACACCTTC
>TRBJ1-5|TRBV21-1|NA|NA
CASSKALGDSGCNQPQHF
TGTGCCAGCAGCAAAGCGTTGGGGGACAGCGGTTGCAATCAGCCCCAGCATTTT
>TRBJ2-7|TRBV11-3|NA|NA
CASSFQGTDEQYF
TGTGCCAGCAGCTTTCAGGGGACCGACGAGCAGTACTTC
>TRBJ2-1|TRBV6-4|NA|NA
CASSDSSGGGEQFF
TGTGCCAGCAGTGACTCGTCGGGGGGCGGTGAGCAGTTCTTC
>TRBJ2-3|TRBV9|NA|NA
CASSVGAGQTTQYF
TGTGCCAGCAGCGTAGGGGCAGGTCAGACTACGCAGTATTTT
>TRBJ1-5|TRBV2|NA|NA
CASSESGTFSNQPQHF
TGTGCCAGCAGTGAATCCGGTACTTTTAGCAATCAGCCCCAGCATTTT
>TRBJ2-5|TRBV4-1|TRBD2|few
CASSQDQLAGDQETQYF
TGCGCCAGCAGCCAAGATCAGCTAGCGGGGGATCAAGAGACCCAGTACTTC
>TRBJ2-2|TRBV5-4|TRBD2|NA
CAITRGGSGTGELFF
TGTGCCATCACCCGGGGGGGGTCGGGCACCGGGGAGCTGTTTTTT
>TRBJ2-3|TRBV29-1|NA|NA
CSVETAGDTQYF
TGCAGCGTTGAAACGGCGGGAGATACGCAGTATTTT
>TRBJ1-2|TRBV6-5|NA|NA
CASSSVAGVGYTF
TGTGCCAGCAGTTCGGTTGCGGGTGTCGGCTACACCTTC
>TRBJ2-7|TRBV5-6|NA|few
CASSLGRGTSYEQYF
TGTGCCAGCAGCTTAGGGAGGGGGACCTCCTACGAGCAGTACTTC
>TRBJ1-1|TRBV2|TRBD1|NA
CASSGQGITEAFF
TGTGCCAGCAGTGGACAGGGAATCACTGAAGCTTTCTTT
>TRBJ1-1|TRBV5-8|NA|once
CASSAKWGWNTEAFF
TGTGCCAGCAGCGCCAAGTGGGGCTGGAACACTGAAGCTTTCTTT
>TRBJ1-2|TRBV7-6|NA|NA
CASSSVQGNGYTF
TGTGCCAGCAGCTCCGTTCAGGGGAATGGCTACACCTTC
>TRBJ1-5|TRBV7-8|NA|NA
CASRPTGSNQPQHF
TGTGCCAGCAGGCCTACAGGTAGCAATCAGCCCCAGCATTTT
>TRBJ1-2|TRBV30|NA|NA
CAWSVPAGYGYTF
TGTGCCTGGAGTGTACCGGCAGGCTATGGCTACACCTTC
>TRBJ2-3|TRBV5-4|NA|NA
CASRPQLGEADTQYF
TGTGCCAGCAGGCCCCAGCTGGGAGAGGCAGATACGCAGTATTTT
>TRBJ1-1|TRBV11-3|NA|NA
CASKVIDRRYTEAFF
TGTGCCAGCAAGGTCATAGACAGGCGTTACACTGAAGCTTTCTTT
>TRBJ2-1|TRBV6-5|TRBD2|NA
CASSYSSTSGGEQFF
TGTGCCAGCAGTTACTCGAGTACTAGCGGTGGTGAGCAGTTCTTC
>TRBJ2-2|TRBV20-1|NA|NA
CSAHRIGELFF
TGCAGTGCACACAGGATCGGGGAGCTGTTTTTT
>TRBJ2-7|TRBV7-8|NA|NA
CASSLKTGEQYF
TGTGCCAGCAGCTTAAAAACGGGGGAGCAGTACTTC
>TRBJ2-3|TRBV7-2|TRBD2|NA
CASSFSLAGGADTQYF
TGTGCCAGCAGCTTTAGCCTAGCGGGGGGGGCAGATACGCAGTATTTT
>TRBJ1-3|TRBV9|NA|NA
CASSESVPYSGNTIYF
TGTGCCAGCAGCGAGTCAGTCCCTTACTCTGGAAACACCATATATTTT
>TRBJ1-6|TRBV5-1|NA|NA
CASRAKDSPLHF
TGCGCCAGCAGAGCGAAAGATTCACCCCTCCACTTT
>TRBJ2-1|TRBV19|TRBD1|NA
CASRWTGGGNEQFF
TGTGCCAGTAGGTGGACAGGGGGCGGGAATGAGCAGTTCTTC
>TRBJ2-3|TRBV5-1|TRBD2|few
CASSWTSGGWADTQYF
TGCGCCAGCAGCTGGACTAGCGGGGGGTGGGCAGATACGCAGTATTTT
>TRBJ1-5|TRBV7-9|NA|few
CASSLAAGSQHF
TGTGCCAGCAGCTTAGCCGCGGGGTCCCAGCATTTT
>TRBJ2-7|TRBV10-3|TRBD1|NA
CAISPPQGQGYEQYF
TGTGCCATCAGCCCCCCGCAGGGACAGGGTTACGAGCAGTACTTC
>TRBJ2-7|TRBV11-2|NA|NA
CASSLVPGFVGEQYF
TGTGCCAGCAGCTTAGTTCCAGGGTTTGTTGGCGAGCAGTACTTC
>TRBJ2-7|TRBV5-1|TRBD1|few
CASSSGTGPYEQYF
TGCGCCAGCAGCTCCGGGACAGGGCCCTACGAGCAGTACTTC
>TRBJ1-5|TRBV19|NA|NA
CASRQNSNQPQHF
TGTGCCAGTAGGCAGAATAGCAATCAGCCCCAGCATTTT
>TRBJ1-2|TRBV2|TRBD1|NA
CASSIDQGAHGYTF
TGTGCCAGCAGTATCGATCAGGGGGCCCATGGCTACACCTTC
>TRBJ1-2|TRBV13|NA|NA
CASSTPYGAVGYTF
TGTGCCAGCAGTACCCCGTATGGGGCTGTCGGCTACACCTTC
>TRBJ2-5|TRBV5-1|TRBD1|NA
CASSSPGQGETQYF
TGCGCCAGCAGCTCACCGGGACAGGGAGAGACCCAGTACTTC
>TRBJ1-1|TRBV7-9|NA|NA
CSSSPAWGGGNTEAFF
TGTTCCAGCAGCCCGGCTTGGGGCGGGGGGAACACTGAAGCTTTCTTT
>TRBJ2-7|TRBV7-9|NA|NA
CASSSGTWSSYEQYF
TGTGCCAGCAGCTCGGGTACTTGGTCCTCCTACGAGCAGTACTTC
>TRBJ2-2|TRBV27|NA|NA
CASSLFPTGELFF
TGTGCCAGCAGTTTATTCCCAACCGGGGAGCTGTTTTTT
>TRBJ1-1|TRBV5-1|NA|NA
CASRYQEAGLTEAFF
TGCGCCAGCAGGTACCAGGAAGCTGGTTTAACTGAAGCTTTCTTT
>TRBJ2-4|TRBV7-2|TRBD2|NA
CASSPRVVSGGENIQYF
TGTGCCAGCAGCCCTAGGGTGGTCAGCGGGGGGGAAAACATTCAGTACTTC
>TRBJ1-1|TRBV5-6|NA|NA
CASSLTGRAFF
TGTGCCAGCAGCTTGACAGGGCGAGCTTTCTTT
>TRBJ1-6|TRBV5-6|NA|NA
CASSLQGWSPLHF
TGTGCCAGCAGCTTACAGGGTTGGTCACCCCTCCACTTT
>TRBJ1-1|TRBV7-3|NA|NA
CASSLYPGPGAEAFF
TGTGCCAGCAGCTTATACCCCGGCCCAGGGGCTGAAGCTTTCTTT
>TRBJ1-1|TRBV2|TRBD1|few
CASRGTGGEAFF
TGTGCCAGCAGAGGGACAGGGGGTGAGGCTTTCTTT